This T cell receptor (beta chain) was identified in a study of technical replicates of blood from several donors. Method: immunoSEQ multiplex PCR; TCRdb's copy keeps in-frame clones and lacks some. The table lists 70,000 to 95,000 clones, approximately 97% of them singletons, with almost 0.3% in the top ten. Germline lookup yields CDR1 SGHTS and CDR2 YDEGEE. Trimming took off 7 bases at V and 2 bases at J, with 10 bases between the two ends. The CDR3 length is 12 residues. The receptor comes from a human donor in good health. The rearrangement joins TRBV5-8 to TRBJ2-7; D is perhaps TRBD2 (6 bases). Sequenced: T cells isolated from PBMCs. CDR3 nucleotides: TGTGCCAGCCCCCGCGGGACCTACGAGCAGTACTTC. Protein: CASPRGTYEQYF.